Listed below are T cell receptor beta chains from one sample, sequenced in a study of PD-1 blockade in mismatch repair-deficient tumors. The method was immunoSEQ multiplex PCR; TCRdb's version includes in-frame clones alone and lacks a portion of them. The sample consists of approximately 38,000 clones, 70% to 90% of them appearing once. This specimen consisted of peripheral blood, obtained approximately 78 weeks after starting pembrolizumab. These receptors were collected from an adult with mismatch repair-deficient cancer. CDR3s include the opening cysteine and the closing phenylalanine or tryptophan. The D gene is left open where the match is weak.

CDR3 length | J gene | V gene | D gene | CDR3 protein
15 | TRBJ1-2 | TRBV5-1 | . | CASSLADEGTTGYTF
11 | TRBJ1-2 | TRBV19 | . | CASRGPYGYTF
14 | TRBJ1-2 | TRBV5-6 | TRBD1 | CASRKGQGTYGYTF
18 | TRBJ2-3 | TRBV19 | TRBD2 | CASSIGRTSGRNPDTQYF
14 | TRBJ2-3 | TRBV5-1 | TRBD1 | CASSVGQGADTQYF
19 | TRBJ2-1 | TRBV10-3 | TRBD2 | CAISGTGLAGVSGYNEQFF
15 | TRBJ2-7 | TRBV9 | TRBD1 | CASSAGGQGIHEQYF
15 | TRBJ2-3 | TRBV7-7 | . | CASSLGGWEQDTQYF
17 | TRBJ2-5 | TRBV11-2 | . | CASSLGYTGAVGETQYF
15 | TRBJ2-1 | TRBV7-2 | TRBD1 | CASSGRDRGHNEQFF
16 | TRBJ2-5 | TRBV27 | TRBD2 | CASSMTSGLYQETQYF
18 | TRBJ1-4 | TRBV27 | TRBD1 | CASSIKYRGQKANEKLFF
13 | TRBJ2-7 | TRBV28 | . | CASSRQWGHEQYF
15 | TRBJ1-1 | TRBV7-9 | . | CASSYLQGMNTEAFF
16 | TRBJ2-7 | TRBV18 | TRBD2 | CASSRNSGTSSYEQYF
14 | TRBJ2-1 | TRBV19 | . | CASSMGTSYNEQFF
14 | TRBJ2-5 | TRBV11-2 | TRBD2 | CASSVGTSGETQYF
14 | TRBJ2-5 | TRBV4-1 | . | CASSDTTSLETQYF
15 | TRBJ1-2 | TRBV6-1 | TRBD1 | CASSGGTGGGYGYTF
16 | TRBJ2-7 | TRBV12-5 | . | CASGLEGGRRAYEQYF
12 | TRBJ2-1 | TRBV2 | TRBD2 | CASAGGLNEQFF
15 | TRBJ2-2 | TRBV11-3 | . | CASSLGGGRGGELFF
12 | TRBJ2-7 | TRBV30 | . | CAWSGGAYEQYF
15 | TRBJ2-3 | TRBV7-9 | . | CASSLEGWDTDTQYF
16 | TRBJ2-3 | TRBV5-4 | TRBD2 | CASSLTSGARTDTQYF
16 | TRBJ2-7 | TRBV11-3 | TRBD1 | CASSLALGQGVYEQYF
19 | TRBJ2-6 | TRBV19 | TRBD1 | CASSPGQGPYNSGANVLTF
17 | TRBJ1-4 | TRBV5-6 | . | CASSLAPAGATNEKLFF
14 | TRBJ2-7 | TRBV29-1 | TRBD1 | CSVPGQGAGYEQYF